The clone carrying this T cell receptor beta chain was seen a handful of times. Its antigen remains unidentified. Donors had nominal health at sampling but likely had unrecorded immune exposures. The data derive from a study of cytomegalovirus exposure and HLA in healthy donors. General study results and limits: Clonal expansion, a later analysis showed, was greater in HLA-associated TCR beta chains than in equally common others. No immune exposure information besides CMV serostatus was available.

Germline assignment: CDR1 SEHNR and CDR2 FQNEAQ (reference sequence). This CDR3 spans 11 amino acids. Losses at the gene ends were 3 bases for V and 15 bases for J; bases not matched to a gene: 4. Vbeta (60) and Jbeta (13) primers were used in the PCR. The data were produced by immunoSEQ multiplex PCR, yet TCRdb's version contains in-frame clones alone and is incomplete. The table includes 120,000 or so clones, about 15% detected once. The clonotype was recovered from a female donor in good health and CMV-seropositive. The gene calls are TRBV7-9 and TRBJ2-1, with 8 nucleotides matching TRBD1. The sequenced sample consisted of PBMCs. CDR3 DNA: TGTGCCAGCAGCTTGGGACAGGAAATGTTCTTC. Protein: CASSLGQEMFF. The entire variable domain, with the rest obtained from reference TRBV7-9 and TRBJ2-1, is as follows: DTGVSQNPRHKITKRGQNVTFRCDPISEHNRLYWYRQTLGQGPEFLTYFQNEAQLEKSRLLSDRFSAERPKGSFSTLEIQRTEQGDSAMYLCASSLGQEMFFGPGTRLTVL.